The clone carrying this T cell receptor beta chain was observed a handful of times. MiXCR, applied by TCRdb to the PCR reads, yields one record per CDR3 protein. The data contain about 39,000 distinct CDR3 sequences, roughly 18% of them seen just once; the ten biggest clones take up about 6.7%. The data were obtained in a study of molecular identifiers for immune sequencing clone quantification. V lost 4 bases, J lost 3 bases, and 8 bases stayed unmatched. The CDR3 has 17 amino acids. Germline-derived CDR1 and CDR2 are SGHAT and FQNNGV. The source of this sequence is a human donor in good health. Some libraries in this study had Jurkat cell RNA spiked in. The gene calls are TRBV11-2 and TRBJ1-4; 10 bases agree with TRBD1. The sample taken for sequencing was naive CD8+ T cells from blood, with Jurkat cell RNA spiked in. The sample's subset: FACS-sorted CD8+CD4-CCR7+CD45RA+ naive T cells. The DNA for the CDR3 is TGTGCCAGCAGCTCGGGACAGGGGTTCGCTTCTAATGAAAAACTGTTTTTT. It translates to CASSSGQGFASNEKLFF.